The present T cell receptor (beta chain) was sequenced within a study of radiotherapy plus CTLA-4 blockade in lung cancer (dated 2018 in TCRdb). As for the study more broadly: Objective responses were observed in 18% of enrolled patients, and disease control was achieved in approximately 29%.

After removal of 6 bases from V and 5 bases from J, the junction retains 9 bases not matched to a gene. Based on the germline V gene, the CDR1 and CDR2 sequences are MDHEN and SYDVKM. Reading from cysteine to phenylalanine, the CDR3 counts 15 amino acids. This entry keeps only the CDR3 DNA: 45 bases, framed from base 1. Library preparation used the immunoSEQ multiplex PCR assay. In TCRdb, the immuneACCESS table is reduced to in-frame sequences with V and J assigned. These tables do not hold every clone; where another copy was compared, an unresolved V gene accounts for under half, and the others remain unexplained. The sample has about 49,000 clones on record, 73% of them singletons. About 3.8% of the sample goes to the ten largest clones. The study evaluated CTLA-4 blockade (ipilimumab) given together with focal radiation therapy in patients who had chemo-refractory metastatic non-small-cell lung cancer.

To note about this clone: The antigen this receptor binds is unknown. Within one base of it there is no much larger clone, and no base qualities were kept.

Results and caveats for the whole study, not just this receptor: Increased serum interferon-beta after radiation, together with early dynamic changes in blood T cell clones, were reported to be the strongest predictors of response. TCR clones derived from tumors expanded in peripheral blood after treatment with radiotherapy and ipilimumab.

The V and J genes are TRBV28 and TRBJ2-1; 8 of the junction bases match TRBD2. Sequencing used peripheral blood, obtained from a patient treated with radiotherapy plus ipilimumab. This TCR derives from a human donor with non-small cell lung cancer who had a complete response to radiotherapy plus ipilimumab. The nucleotides are TGTGCCAGCAGGTCAGCGGGAGTGGGGGACAATGAGCAGTTCTTC. This is translated as CASRSAGVGDNEQFF. The CDR3 plus the reference TRBV28 and TRBJ2-1 genes for the other parts give the full variable domain: DVKVTQSSRYLVKRTGEKVFLECVQDMDHENMFWYRQDPGLGLRLIYFSYDVKMKEKGDIPEGYSVSREKKERFSLILESASTNQTSMYLCASRSAGVGDNEQFFGPGTRLTVL.